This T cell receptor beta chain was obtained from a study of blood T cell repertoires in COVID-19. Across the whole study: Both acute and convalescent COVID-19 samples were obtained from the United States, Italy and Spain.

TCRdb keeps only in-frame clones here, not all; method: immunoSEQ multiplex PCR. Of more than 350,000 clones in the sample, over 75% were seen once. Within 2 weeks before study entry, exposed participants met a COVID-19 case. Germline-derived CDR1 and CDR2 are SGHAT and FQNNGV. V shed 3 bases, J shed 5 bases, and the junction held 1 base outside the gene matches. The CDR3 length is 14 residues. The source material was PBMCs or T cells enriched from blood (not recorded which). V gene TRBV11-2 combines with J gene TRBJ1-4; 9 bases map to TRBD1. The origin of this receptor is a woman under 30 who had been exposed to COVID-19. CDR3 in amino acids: CASSFGTGNEKLFF. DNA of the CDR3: TGTGCCAGCAGCTTCGGGACAGGGAATGAAAAACTGTTTTTT.